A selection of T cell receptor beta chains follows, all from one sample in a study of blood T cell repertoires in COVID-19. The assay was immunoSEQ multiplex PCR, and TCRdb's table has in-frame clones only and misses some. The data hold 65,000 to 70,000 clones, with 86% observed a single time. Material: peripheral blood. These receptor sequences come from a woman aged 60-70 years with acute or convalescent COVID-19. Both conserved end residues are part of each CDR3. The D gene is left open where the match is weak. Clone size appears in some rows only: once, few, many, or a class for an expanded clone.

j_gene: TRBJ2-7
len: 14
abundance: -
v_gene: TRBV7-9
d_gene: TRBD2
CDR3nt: TGTGCCAGCAGCGTAACTAGCGGGAGTAGGGAGCAGTACTTC
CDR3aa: CASSVTSGSREQYF

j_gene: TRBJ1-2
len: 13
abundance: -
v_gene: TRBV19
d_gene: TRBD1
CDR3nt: TGTGCCAGTACGAGACAGGGGAACTATGGCTACACCTTC
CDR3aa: CASTRQGNYGYTF

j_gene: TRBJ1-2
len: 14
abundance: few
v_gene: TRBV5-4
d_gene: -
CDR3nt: TGTGCCAGCAGCTTGAATACAGATAACTATGGCTACACCTTC
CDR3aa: CASSLNTDNYGYTF

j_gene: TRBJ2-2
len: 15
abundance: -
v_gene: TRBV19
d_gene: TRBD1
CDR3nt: TGTGCCAGTAGTGCCCGGGACAGCAACACCGGGGAGCTGTTTTTT
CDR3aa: CASSARDSNTGELFF

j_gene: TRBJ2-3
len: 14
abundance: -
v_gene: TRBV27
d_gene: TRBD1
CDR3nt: TGTGCCAGTATGGACAGGGGAGTGACAGATACGCAGTATTTT
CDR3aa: CASMDRGVTDTQYF

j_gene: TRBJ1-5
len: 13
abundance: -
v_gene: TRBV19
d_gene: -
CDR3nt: TGTGCCAGTAGTATAGATCGAGGGGGGCCCCAGCATTTT
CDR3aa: CASSIDRGGPQHF

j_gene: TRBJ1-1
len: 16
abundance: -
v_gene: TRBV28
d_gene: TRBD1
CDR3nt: TGTGCCAGCAGTATCCCCGCAGGGGGCAAGAACACTGAAGCTTTCTTT
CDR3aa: CASSIPAGGKNTEAFF

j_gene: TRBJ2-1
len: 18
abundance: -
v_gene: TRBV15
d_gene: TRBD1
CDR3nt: TGTGCCACCAGCAGAACCACAACAGGGGCCGGCAAAGCCAATGAGCAGTTCTTC
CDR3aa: CATSRTTTGAGKANEQFF

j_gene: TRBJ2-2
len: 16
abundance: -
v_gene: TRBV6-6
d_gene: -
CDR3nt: TGTGCCAGCAGTTACTCTGGAGGAGGGAACACCGGGGAGCTGTTTTTT
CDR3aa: CASSYSGGGNTGELFF

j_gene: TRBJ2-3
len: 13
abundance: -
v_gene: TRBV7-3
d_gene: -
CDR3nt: TGTGCCAGCAGCTTAGGGCGCTCAGATACGCAGTATTTT
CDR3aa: CASSLGRSDTQYF

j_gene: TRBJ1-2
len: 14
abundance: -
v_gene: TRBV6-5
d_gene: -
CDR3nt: TGTGCCAGCAGTTACTCTCCAGGCTCCTATGGCTACACCTTC
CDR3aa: CASSYSPGSYGYTF

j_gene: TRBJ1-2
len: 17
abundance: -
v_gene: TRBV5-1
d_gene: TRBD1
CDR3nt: TGCGCCAGCAGCGCCCGGGACAGGGGCGGTTCTAACTATGGCTACACCTTC
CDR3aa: CASSARDRGGSNYGYTF

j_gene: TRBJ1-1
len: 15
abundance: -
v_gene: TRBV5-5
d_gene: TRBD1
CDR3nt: TGTGCCAGCAGCTTGCCCGGGACAGAGAACACTGAAGCTTTCTTT
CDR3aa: CASSLPGTENTEAFF

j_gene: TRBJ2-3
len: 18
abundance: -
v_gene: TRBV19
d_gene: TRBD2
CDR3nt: TGTGCCAGTAGCAAGGGGGCGCCTAGCGGGACTAGCACAGATACGCAGTATTTT
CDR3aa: CASSKGAPSGTSTDTQYF

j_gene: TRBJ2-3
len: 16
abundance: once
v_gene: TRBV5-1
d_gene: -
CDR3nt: TGCGCCAGCAGCTTGGGACTAGTGGGAATCACAGATACGCAGTATTTT
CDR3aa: CASSLGLVGITDTQYF

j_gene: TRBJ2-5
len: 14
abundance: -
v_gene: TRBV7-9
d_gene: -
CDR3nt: TGTGCCAGCAGCTTAGATAGGGGTTCAGAGACCCAGTACTTC
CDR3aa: CASSLDRGSETQYF

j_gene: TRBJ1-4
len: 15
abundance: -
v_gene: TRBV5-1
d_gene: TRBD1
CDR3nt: TGCGCCAGCAGCGCGACCGACAGGGCTAATGAAAAACTGTTTTTT
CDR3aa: CASSATDRANEKLFF

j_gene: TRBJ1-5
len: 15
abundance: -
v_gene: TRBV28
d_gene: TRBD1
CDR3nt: TGTGCCAGCAGTTTCTACAGGGGGCGAGGGCAGCCCCAGCATTTT
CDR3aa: CASSFYRGRGQPQHF

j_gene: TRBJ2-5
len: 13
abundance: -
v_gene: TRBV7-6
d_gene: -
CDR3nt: TGTGCCAGCAGCTCTCTTTCGCAAGAGACCCAGTACTTC
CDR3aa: CASSSLSQETQYF

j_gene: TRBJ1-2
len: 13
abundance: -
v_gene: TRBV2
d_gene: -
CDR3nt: TGTGCCAGCAGGACCCGGGACTCCTCTGGCTACACCTTC
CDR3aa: CASRTRDSSGYTF

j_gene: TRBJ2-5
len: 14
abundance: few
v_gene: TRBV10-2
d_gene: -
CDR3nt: TGCGCCAGCAGTGAGTCCGGAAGGGGGGAGACCCAGTACTTC
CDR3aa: CASSESGRGETQYF

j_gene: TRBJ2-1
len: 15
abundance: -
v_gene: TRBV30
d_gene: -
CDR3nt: TGTGCCTGGAGTGTAGGGAGCGGGTCATACAATGAGCAGTTCTTC
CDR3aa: CAWSVGSGSYNEQFF

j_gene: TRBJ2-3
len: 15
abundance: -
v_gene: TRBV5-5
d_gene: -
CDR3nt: TGTGCCAGCAGCCCGACCGGGTTGGGCACAGATACGCAGTATTTT
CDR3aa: CASSPTGLGTDTQYF

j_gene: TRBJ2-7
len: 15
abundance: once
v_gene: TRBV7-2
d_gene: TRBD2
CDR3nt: TGTGCCAGCAGCTTAAGGACTAGCGGTGACTACGAGCAGTACTTC
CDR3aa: CASSLRTSGDYEQYF

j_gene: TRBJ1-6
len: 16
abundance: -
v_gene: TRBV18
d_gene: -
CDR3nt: TGTGCCAGCTCCCCCGGCGGGACGGGCCACAATTCACCCCTCCACTTT
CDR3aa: CASSPGGTGHNSPLHF

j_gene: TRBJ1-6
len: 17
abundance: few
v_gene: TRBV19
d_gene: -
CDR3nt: TGTGCCAGTAGTATAGATCGTCAGGGTGGGTCAAATTCACCCCTCCACTTT
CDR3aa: CASSIDRQGGSNSPLHF

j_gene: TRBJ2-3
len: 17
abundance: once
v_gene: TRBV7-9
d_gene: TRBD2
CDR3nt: TGTGCCAGCAGCTTAAGTTCGGGCGGGAGGCCGACAGATACGCAGTATTTT
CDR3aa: CASSLSSGGRPTDTQYF

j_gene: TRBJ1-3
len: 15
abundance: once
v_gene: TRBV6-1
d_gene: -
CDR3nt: TGTGCCAGCAGTGAAGAGCAAGCTCTGGGAAACACCATATATTTT
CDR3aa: CASSEEQALGNTIYF

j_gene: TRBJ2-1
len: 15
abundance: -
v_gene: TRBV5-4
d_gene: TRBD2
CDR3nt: TGTGCCAGCACTCTAGCGGGAGTAAGGTGGAATGAGCAGTTCTTC
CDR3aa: CASTLAGVRWNEQFF

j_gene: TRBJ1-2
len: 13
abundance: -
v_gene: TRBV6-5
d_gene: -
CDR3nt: TGTGCCAGCAGTCGAGACAGGTTCTATGGCTACACCTTC
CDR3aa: CASSRDRFYGYTF

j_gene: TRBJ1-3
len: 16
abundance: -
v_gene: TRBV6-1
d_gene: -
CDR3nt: TGTGCCAGCAGTGAAGCCACAGGCACCTCTGGAAACACCATATATTTT
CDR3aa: CASSEATGTSGNTIYF

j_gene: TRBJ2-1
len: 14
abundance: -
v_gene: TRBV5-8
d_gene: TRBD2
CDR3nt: TGTGCCAGCAGCTCAGGACTAGCACCCACTGAGCAGTTCTTC
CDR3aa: CASSSGLAPTEQFF

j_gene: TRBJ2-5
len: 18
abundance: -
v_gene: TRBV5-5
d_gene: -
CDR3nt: TGTGCCAGCAGATTAGCGGAACCGATATATTTGACTCAAGAGACCCAGTACTTC
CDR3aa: CASRLAEPIYLTQETQYF

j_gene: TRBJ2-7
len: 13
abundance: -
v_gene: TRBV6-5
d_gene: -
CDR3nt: TGTGCCAGCATGGGCGCGCACTCCTACGAGCAGTACTTC
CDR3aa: CASMGAHSYEQYF

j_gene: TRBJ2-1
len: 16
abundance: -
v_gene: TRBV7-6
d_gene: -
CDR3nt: TGTGCCAGCAGCCACGAAGGGGGGGCGCCGGACAATGAGCAGTTCTTC
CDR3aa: CASSHEGGAPDNEQFF